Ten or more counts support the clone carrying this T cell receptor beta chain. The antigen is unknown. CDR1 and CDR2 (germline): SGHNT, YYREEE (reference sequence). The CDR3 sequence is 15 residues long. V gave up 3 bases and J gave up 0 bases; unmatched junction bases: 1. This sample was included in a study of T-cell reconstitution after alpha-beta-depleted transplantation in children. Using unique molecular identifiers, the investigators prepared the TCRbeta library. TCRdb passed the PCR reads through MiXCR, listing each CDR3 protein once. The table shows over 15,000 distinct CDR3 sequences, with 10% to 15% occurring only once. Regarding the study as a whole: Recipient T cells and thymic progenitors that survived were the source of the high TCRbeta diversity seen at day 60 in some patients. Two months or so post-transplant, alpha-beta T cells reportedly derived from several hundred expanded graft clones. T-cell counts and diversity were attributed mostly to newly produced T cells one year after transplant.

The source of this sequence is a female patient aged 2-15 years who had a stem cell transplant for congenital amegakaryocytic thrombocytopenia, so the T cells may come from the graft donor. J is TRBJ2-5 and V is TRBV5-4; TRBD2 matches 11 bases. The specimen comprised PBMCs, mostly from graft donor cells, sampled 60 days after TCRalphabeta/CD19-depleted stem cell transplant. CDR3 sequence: CASSWTSGYQETQYF. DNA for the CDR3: TGTGCCAGCAGCTGGACTAGCGGGTACCAAGAGACCCAGTACTTC.